This T cell receptor (beta chain) comes out of a study of shared clonotypes between healthy human individuals. Whole-study results and caveats: Rarefaction indicated that sorted-subset sequencing remained incomplete although depth was large.

Germline CDR1 reads SNHLY; CDR2 reads FYNNEI. The CDR3 is 14 amino acids. The V end was cut by 6 bases, the J end by 0 bases, with 9 bases between. In regard to this clone: The antigen remains unidentified. In the same sample, other DNA sequences code for this CDR3.

TCRdb's copy holds only in-frame clones and misses some; the assay was immunoSEQ multiplex PCR. Among 550,000 to 800,000 clones listed, around 67% were seen once. Sequencing used memory CD4+ T cells sorted from blood. Specified subset: CD45RA-negative fraction. The receptor was derived from a woman aged 30 to 39 in good health. This chain joins TRBV2 and TRBJ1-5; D is ambiguous. CDR3 region: CASSEDYSNQPQHF. CDR3 DNA sequence: TGTGCCAGCAGCGAGGATTATAGCAATCAGCCCCAGCATTTT.